The 15 T cell receptor beta chains below all came from one sample that was sequenced in a study of immune heterogeneity within non-small cell lung tumors. Bulk tumor genomic DNA, 600 ng per sample, was the template. Biopsies, several per primary tumor and spaced far apart, were collected during surgery. Newly diagnosed with untreated non-small cell lung cancer, the patients underwent curative surgery. Using 32 V and 13 J primers, multiplex PCR amplified TCR beta CDR3. TCRdb re-derived calls from the multiplex PCR reads in MiXCR, one entry per CDR3 protein. The sample records approximately 6,000 distinct CDR3 sequences, 22% being singletons. The sample consisted of lung tumor tissue. The receptor set was obtained from a man aged 60 to 69 with non-small cell lung cancer.

As for this clonotype: The junction differs from germline at one of its ends, possibly a read error. The chain has TRBV11-2 and TRBJ2-3; D not resolved. Germline CDR1 SGHAT, CDR2 FQNNGV. CDR3 length: 17 amino acids. CDR3: CPSTLRHGIPARDTQYF. The CDR3 DNA sequence: TGTCCCAGCACCCTCCGACACGGAATACCCGCGCGCGATACGCAGTATTTT.

In its sample, this clonotype ranks as medium-sized. The chain is built from TRBV20-1 and TRBJ1-6; D remains ambiguous. The V end was cut by 6 bases, the J end by 1 base, with 13 bases between. The CDR3 is made up of 15 amino acids. The germline V gene encodes CDR1 DFQATT and CDR2 SNEGSKA (reference sequence). The DNA for the CDR3 is TGCAGTGCGTTGAGACTGGGGTCCTATAATTCACCCCTCCACTTT. This gives the protein CSALRLGSYNSPLHF.

The rearrangement uses TRBV4-1 and TRBJ1-1; D remains unclear. V lost 1 base and J lost 10, with 19 bases in between. CDR3 length equals 15 residues. Per the germline V gene, CDR1 is MGHRA and CDR2 is YSYEKL. In DNA form, the CDR3 reads TGCGCCAGCAGCCAAGGAGGTCCGGCGAACACCGCAGCTTTCTTT. Translating it yields CASSQGGPANTAAFF.

The chain is built from TRBV11-2 and TRBJ2-5, with 11 nucleotides matching TRBD2. This CDR3 region has 14 residues. Germline trimming cut 6 bases from V and 4 bases from J; bases unmatched to any gene: 4. Germline V CDR1 and CDR2: SGHAT, FQNNGV. The CDR3 nucleotides read TGTGCCAGCAGGGTAGCGGGAGGGGCAGAGACCCAGTACTTC. Translation gives CASRVAGGAETQYF.

V gene TRBV7-2 combines with J gene TRBJ2-5; 13 bases map to TRBD2. This CDR3 contains 16 residues. CDR1 is SGHTA, CDR2 FQGNSA, per germline. V shed 4 bases and J 4 bases; nucleotides not matched to a gene: 6. For the CDR3, the DNA is TGTGCCAGCAGCTCTACCGGGACTAGCGGGATAGAGACCCAGTACTTC. Residues: CASSSTGTSGIETQYF.

This clonotype is medium-sized. The V call is TRBV20-1, the J call TRBJ2-5; D is unclear. CDR3 length equals 11 residues. Germline values: CDR1 DFQATT, CDR2 SNEGSKA (reference sequence). Trimming took 2 bases from V and 5 from J, leaving 6 bases between them. DNA of the CDR3: TGCAGTGCTAGATTAGCCGAGACCCAGTACTTC. This encodes CSARLAETQYF.

This clonotype was seen many times. The chain combines TRBV11-3 with TRBJ2-1; the match to TRBD2 covers 7 bases. Looked up from germline, CDR1 is SGHNT and CDR2 is YENEEA. The CDR3 length is 15 residues. After removal of 5 bases from V and 2 bases from J, the junction contained 6 bases not matched to a gene. CDR3 region: CASSTGRSPYNEQFF. The DNA of the CDR3 is TGTGCCAGCAGCACCGGGAGGTCTCCCTACAATGAGCAGTTCTTC.

The chain has TRBV27 and TRBJ2-5, with 9 bases matching TRBD1. The junction had 32 bases not matched to a gene; V was cut back by 4 bases and J by 11 bases. CDR1 MNHEY and CDR2 SMNVEV come from the germline V gene (reference sequence). This CDR3 comprises 21 residues. The chain's CDR3 is CASSYRGPRGGRRNGPKRQYF. The DNA of the CDR3 is TGTGCCAGCAGTTACAGGGGGCCACGGGGCGGTCGGCGGAACGGACCCAAGAGACAGTACTTC.

As regards this clonotype: A much larger clone lies a single base off, so this may be a read error. The chain recombines TRBV7-9 with TRBJ2-1; 10 bases are shared with TRBD2. The CDR3 covers 16 residues. Looked up from germline, CDR1 is SEHNR and CDR2 is FQNEAQ (reference sequence). The CDR3 loop is CASSPPGLATYNEQLF. CDR3 DNA sequence: TGTGCCAGCAGTCCCCCGGGACTAGCGACCTACAATGAGCAGTTATTC.

This chain uses TRBV5-1 with TRBJ2-6, with 8 bases matching TRBD1. With V trimmed by 8 bases and J by 6 bases, 16 bases remained unmatched. Germline-derived CDR1 and CDR2 are SGHRS and YFSETQ. The CDR3 is 17 amino acids. The CDR3 region has the DNA TGCGCCAGATCCCTCAGGGACAGGAAGGCTCTGGCCAACGTCCTGACTTTC. Its translation: CARSLRDRKALANVLTF.

The chain joins TRBV20-1 to TRBJ2-3; the D call may be TRBD1 or TRBD2 (5 bases each). This CDR3 has 15 residues. With 1 base removed from V and 1 base from J, the gap between germline ends came to 12 bases. Germline loops: CDR1 DFQATT, CDR2 SNEGSKA (reference sequence). CDR3 protein: CSARVGGVGTDTQYF. The CDR3 nucleotides read TGCAGTGCTAGAGTTGGGGGAGTGGGCACAGATACGCAGTATTTT.

By share, this clonotype counts as medium-sized. The chain combines TRBV5-5 with TRBJ2-1; D possibly matches TRBD1 or TRBD2 (5 bases each). Deletions cut 4 bases from V and 1 base from J, with 12 bases between. This CDR3 spans 15 amino acids. The germline V gene encodes CDR1 SGHKS and CDR2 YYEKEE (reference sequence). The CDR3 DNA is TGTGCCAGCAGCCCCGGGGCTGTATCCTACAATGAGCAGTTCTTC. Protein: CASSPGAVSYNEQFF.

Ten or more counts support this clonotype. V usage is TRBV6-6 and J usage is TRBJ2-5, with D possibly TRBD2 on 5 matching bases. CDR3 length: 14 residues. V lost 2 bases, J lost 0 bases, and 7 bases lay in between. Per the germline V gene, CDR1 is MNHNY and CDR2 is SVGAGI (reference sequence). The CDR3 nucleotides are TGTGCCAGCAGTTACAGAGGGAACCAAGAGACCCAGTACTTC. It translates to CASSYRGNQETQYF.

This clonotype is deemed medium-sized. The chain employs TRBV6-1 and TRBJ2-3; either TRBD1 or TRBD2 may supply D (5 bases each). The CDR3 totals 16 residues. V was trimmed by 5 bases and J by 4 bases, leaving 19 bases between them. CDR1 and CDR2 from the germline V gene are MNHNS and SASEGT. DNA of the CDR3: TGTGCCAGCAGTCCGGGGCTTCAGTTAATCGCAGATACGCAGTATTTT. Protein sequence: CASSPGLQLIADTQYF.

In this sample, this clonotype turned up a few times. This sequence joins TRBV19 and TRBJ2-5, with TRBD1 identical over 8 bases. The CDR3 covers 14 residues. The trim removed 4 bases at V and 6 bases at J, leaving 7 bases unmatched. Germline loops: CDR1 LNHDA, CDR2 SQIVND (reference sequence). CDR3 bases: TGTGCCAGTAGTAGGGCAGGGGGCGCCCAGACCCAGTACTTC. This sequence encodes CASSRAGGAQTQYF.